The T cell receptor beta chain described here comes from a study of Tregs in tolerant kidney transplant recipients. Study outcomes and limitations: Biological reproducibility was not directly addressed, but technical replication error appeared minimal. Activated donor B cell expansion appeared to reveal the most relevant donor-specific TCRbeta repertoire.

The assay was immunoSEQ multiplex PCR, and TCRdb's table has in-frame clones only and misses some. The sample lists approximately 60,000 clones; around four fifths were seen once. Unstimulated regulatory T cells (CD4+CD25+CD127-), CD4+CD25- non-regulatory cells, CD4 and CD8 cells were FACS-sorted from thawed PBMCs. A remark on this clone: Its specificity is unknown.

This CDR3 has 15 amino acids. V was trimmed by 1 base and J by 6 bases, leaving 14 bases between them. The germline V gene has CDR1 LGHNA and CDR2 YNFKEQ. The specimen was CD4+ T cells from blood. The chain employs TRBV4-2 and TRBJ2-3; possible D gene TRBD2, 6 bases. This receptor was identified in a human donor in good health. CDR3 residues: CASSQGGGEADTQYF. The CDR3 nucleotides are TGTGCCAGCAGCCAAGGGGGTGGGGAGGCGGATACGCAGTATTTT.